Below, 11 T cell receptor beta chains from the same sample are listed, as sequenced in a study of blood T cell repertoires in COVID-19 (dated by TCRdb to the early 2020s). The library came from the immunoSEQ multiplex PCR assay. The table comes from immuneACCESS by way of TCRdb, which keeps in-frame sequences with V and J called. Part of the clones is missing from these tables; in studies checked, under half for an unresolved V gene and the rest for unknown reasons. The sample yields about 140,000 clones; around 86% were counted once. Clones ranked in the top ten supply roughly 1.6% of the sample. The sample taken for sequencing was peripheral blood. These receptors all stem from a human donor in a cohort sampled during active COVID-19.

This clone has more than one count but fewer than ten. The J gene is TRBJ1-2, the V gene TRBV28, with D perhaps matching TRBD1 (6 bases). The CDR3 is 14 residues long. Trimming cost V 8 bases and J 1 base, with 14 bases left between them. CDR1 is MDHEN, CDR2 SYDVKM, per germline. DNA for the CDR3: TGTGCCAGCTCCGGGGCAGGGGTTAACTATGGCTACACCTTC. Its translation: CASSGAGVNYGYTF.

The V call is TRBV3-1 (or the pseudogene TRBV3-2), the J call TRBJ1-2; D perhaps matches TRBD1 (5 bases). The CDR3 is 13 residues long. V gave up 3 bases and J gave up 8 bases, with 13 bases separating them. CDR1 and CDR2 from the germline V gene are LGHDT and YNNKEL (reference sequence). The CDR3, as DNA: TGTGCCAGCAGCCAGCTGGGGCGTGGAGGCTACACCTTC. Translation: CASSQLGRGGYTF.

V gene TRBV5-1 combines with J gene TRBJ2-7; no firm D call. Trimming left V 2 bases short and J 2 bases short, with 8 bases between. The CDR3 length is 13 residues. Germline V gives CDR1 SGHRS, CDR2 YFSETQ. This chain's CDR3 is CASSFQRTYEQYF. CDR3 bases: TGCGCCAGCAGCTTCCAGCGTACCTACGAGCAGTACTTC. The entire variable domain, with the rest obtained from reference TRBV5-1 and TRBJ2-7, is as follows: KAGVTQTPRYLIKTRGQQVTLSCSPISGHRSVSWYQQTPGQGLQFLFEYFSETQRNKGNFPGRFSGRQFSNSRSEMNVSTLELGDSALYLCASSFQRTYEQYFGPGTRLTVT.

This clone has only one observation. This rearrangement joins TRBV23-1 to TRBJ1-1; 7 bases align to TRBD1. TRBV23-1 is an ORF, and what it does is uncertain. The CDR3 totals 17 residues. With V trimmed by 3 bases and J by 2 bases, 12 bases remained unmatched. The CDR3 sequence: CASSQSPGTEVNTEAFF. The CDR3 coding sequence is TGCGCCAGCAGTCAGTCCCCCGGGACAGAAGTAAACACTGAAGCTTTCTTT.

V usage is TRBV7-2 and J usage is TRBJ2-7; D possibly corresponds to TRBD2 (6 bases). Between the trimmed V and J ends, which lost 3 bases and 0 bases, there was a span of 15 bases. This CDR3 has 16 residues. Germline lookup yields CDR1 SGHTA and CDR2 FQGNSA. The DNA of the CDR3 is TGTGCCAGCAGCTTGGATGGGGGAGGACTCTCCTACGAGCAGTACTTC. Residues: CASSLDGGGLSYEQYF.

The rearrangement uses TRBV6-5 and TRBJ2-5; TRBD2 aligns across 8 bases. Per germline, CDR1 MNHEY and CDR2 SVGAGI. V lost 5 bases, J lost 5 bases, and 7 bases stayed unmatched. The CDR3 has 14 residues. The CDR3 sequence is CASSTSGNAETQYF. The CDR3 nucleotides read TGTGCCAGCAGTACTAGCGGAAACGCGGAGACCCAGTACTTC.

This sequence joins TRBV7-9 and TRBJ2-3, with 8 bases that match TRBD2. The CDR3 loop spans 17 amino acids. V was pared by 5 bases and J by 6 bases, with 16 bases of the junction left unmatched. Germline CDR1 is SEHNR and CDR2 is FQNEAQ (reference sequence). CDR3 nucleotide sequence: TGTGCCAGCAGCCCAGGACTAGCACTGATTGGGAGGGATACGCAGTATTTT. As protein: CASSPGLALIGRDTQYF.

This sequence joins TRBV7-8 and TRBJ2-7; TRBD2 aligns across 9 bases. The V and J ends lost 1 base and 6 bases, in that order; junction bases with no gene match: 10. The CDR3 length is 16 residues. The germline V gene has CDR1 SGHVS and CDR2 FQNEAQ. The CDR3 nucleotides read TGTGCCAGCAGCTTAGTCGCTAGCGGGACTACCATCGAGCAGTACTTC. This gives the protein CASSLVASGTTIEQYF.

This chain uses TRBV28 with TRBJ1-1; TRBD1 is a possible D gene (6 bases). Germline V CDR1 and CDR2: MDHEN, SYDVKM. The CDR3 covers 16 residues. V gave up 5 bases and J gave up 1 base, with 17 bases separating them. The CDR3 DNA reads TGTGCCAGCAGTGACTACAGGGACGTAAAGAACACTGAAGCTTTCTTT. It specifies CASSDYRDVKNTEAFF.

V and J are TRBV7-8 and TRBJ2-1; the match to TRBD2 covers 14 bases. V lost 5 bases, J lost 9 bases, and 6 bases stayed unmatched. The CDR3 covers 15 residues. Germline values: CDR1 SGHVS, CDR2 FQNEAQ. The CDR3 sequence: CASSPGLAGVLEQFF. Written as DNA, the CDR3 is TGTGCCAGCAGCCCGGGACTAGCGGGAGTTCTTGAGCAGTTCTTC.

Written as DNA, the CDR3 is TGTGCCAGCAGTTATTCCTATAACCTGGCCAAAAACATTCAGTACTTC. It yields the protein CASSYSYNLAKNIQYF. The chain carries TRBV6-5 and TRBJ2-4; D is ambiguous. The CDR3 contains 16 residues. Trimming pared 3 bases from V and 1 base from J, leaving 13 bases between. Germline lookup yields CDR1 MNHEY and CDR2 SVGAGI.